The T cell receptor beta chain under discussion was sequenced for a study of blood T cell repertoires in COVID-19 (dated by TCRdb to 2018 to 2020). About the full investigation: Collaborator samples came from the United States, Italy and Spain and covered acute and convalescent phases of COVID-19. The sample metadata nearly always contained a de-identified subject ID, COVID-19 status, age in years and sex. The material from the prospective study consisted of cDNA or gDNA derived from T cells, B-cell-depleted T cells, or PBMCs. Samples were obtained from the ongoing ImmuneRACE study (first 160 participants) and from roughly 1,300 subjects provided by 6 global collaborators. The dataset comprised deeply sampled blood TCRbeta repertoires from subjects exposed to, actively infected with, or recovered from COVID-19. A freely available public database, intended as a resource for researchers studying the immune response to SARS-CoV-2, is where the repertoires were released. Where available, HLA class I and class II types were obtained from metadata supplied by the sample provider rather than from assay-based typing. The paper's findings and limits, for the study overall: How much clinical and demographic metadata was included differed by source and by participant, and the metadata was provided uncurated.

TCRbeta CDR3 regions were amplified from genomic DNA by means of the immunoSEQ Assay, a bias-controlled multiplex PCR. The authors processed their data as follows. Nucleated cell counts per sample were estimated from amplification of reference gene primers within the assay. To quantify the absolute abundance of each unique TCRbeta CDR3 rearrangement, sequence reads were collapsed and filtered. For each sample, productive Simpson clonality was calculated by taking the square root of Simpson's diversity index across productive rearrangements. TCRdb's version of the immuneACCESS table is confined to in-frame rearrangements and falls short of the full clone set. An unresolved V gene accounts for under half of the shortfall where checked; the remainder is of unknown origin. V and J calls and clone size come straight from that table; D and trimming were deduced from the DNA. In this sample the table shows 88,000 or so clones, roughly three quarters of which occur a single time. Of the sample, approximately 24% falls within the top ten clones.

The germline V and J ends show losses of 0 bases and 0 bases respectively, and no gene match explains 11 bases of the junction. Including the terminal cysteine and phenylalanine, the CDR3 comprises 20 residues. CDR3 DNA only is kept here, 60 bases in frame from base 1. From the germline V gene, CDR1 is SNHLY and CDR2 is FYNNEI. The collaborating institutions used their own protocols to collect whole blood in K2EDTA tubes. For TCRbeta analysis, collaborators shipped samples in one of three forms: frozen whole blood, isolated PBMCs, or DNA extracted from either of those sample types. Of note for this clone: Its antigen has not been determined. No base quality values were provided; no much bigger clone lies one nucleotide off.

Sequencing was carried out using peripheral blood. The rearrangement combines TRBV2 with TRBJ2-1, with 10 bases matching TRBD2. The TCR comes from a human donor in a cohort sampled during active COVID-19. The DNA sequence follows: TGTGCCAGCAGTGAAGCAGAGCTACTAGCGGGATCCTACTCCTACAATGAGCAGTTCTTC. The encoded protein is CASSEAELLAGSYSYNEQFF.